The present T cell receptor (beta chain) was sequenced within a study of shared clonotypes between healthy human individuals. Study-wide results and limits: Rarefaction showed that sequencing of sorted subsets was incomplete (despite large depth).

This CDR3 spans 17 amino acids. V shed 6 bases and J shed 0 bases, with 19 bases lying between them. Looked up from germline, CDR1 is SGHTA and CDR2 is FQGNSA. Comment on this clone: What it binds is not known.

The table came from immunoSEQ multiplex PCR; TCRdb's copy has only in-frame clones and leaves some out. The repertoire holds roughly 2,500,000 clones, with 93% as singletons. This TCR derives from a young man in good health. Some clones in this sample may be carry-over from other donors' samples. The sequenced sample was naive CD4+ T cells from PBMCs. Subset indicated: CD45RA+ positively selected. The chain couples TRBV7-2 to TRBJ2-3, with D perhaps matching TRBD1 (5 bases). The CDR3 loop is CASSIFGPGLSTDTQYF. The CDR3 coding sequence is TGTGCCAGCAGTATTTTTGGGCCAGGGCTTAGCACAGATACGCAGTATTTT.